The present T cell receptor beta chain was sequenced within a study of T cells in Graves' hyperthyroidism and ophthalmopathy. Study-level findings and limits: It was a median around 6 months before onset that the model predicted ophthalmopathy. Appearing also in blood were most of the thyroid clonotypes expanded above 0.001.

Thyroid ultrasound and orbital computed tomography, with clinical symptoms and serum thyroxine and TRAb, informed diagnoses. It was 10 ml of fresh peripheral blood that supplied the PBMCs. This clonotype was seen repeatedly, ten times or more. The antigen is not known. RNA transcripts served as the template for amplifying TCR beta CDR3 regions. HTBI primers were the set used in a first-round RT-PCR of the TCR CDR3. One entry per CDR3 protein, called by TCRdb with MiXCR from the multiplex PCR reads. The table has about 360,000 distinct CDR3 sequences, about a fifth seen once. With 7 bases removed from V and 7 bases from J, the gap between germline ends came to 14 bases. Germline lookup yields CDR1 SNHLY and CDR2 FYNNEI. CDR3 length: 13 amino acids.

The rearrangement joins TRBV2 to TRBJ1-5; maybe TRBD1 (6 bases). This receptor was obtained from a woman aged 18-30 years with Graves' hyperthyroidism. Source material: blood. CDR3 coding DNA: TGTGCCAGCACGAAACAGGGAGGCCAGCCCCAGCATTTT. This sequence encodes CASTKQGGQPQHF.